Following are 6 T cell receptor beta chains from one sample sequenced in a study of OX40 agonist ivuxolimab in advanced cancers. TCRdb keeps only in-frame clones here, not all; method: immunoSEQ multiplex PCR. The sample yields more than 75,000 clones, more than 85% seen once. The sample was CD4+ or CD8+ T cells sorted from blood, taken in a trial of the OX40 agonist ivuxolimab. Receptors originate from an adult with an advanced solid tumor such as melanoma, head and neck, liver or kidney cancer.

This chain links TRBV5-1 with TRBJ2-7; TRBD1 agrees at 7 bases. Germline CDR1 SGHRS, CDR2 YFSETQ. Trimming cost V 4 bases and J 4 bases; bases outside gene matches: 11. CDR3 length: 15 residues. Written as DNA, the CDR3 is TGCGCCAGCAGCGAGACTCCGGGACAGCTATACGAGCAGTACTTC. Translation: CASSETPGQLYEQYF.

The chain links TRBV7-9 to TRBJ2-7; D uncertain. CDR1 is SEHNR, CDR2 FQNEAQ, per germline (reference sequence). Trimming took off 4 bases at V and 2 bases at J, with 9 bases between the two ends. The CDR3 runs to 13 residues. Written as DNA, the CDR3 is TGTGCCAGCAGCTCCTTGGCCACCTACGAGCAGTACTTC. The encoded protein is CASSSLATYEQYF.

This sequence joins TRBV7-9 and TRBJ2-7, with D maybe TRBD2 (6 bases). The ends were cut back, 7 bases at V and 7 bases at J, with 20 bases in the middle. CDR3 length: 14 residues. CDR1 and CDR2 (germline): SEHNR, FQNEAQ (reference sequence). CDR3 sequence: CASTLMDGSGEQYF. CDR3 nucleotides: TGTGCCAGCACCCTCATGGACGGGAGTGGGGAGCAGTACTTC.

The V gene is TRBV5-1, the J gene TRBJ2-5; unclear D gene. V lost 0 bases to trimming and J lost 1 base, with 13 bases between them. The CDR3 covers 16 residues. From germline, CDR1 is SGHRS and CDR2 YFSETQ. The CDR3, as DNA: TGCGCCAGCAGCTTGGAAGGTGCGGTAGGCCAAGAGACCCAGTACTTC. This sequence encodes CASSLEGAVGQETQYF. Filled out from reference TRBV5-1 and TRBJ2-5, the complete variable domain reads KAGVTQTPRYLIKTRGQQVTLSCSPISGHRSVSWYQQTPGQGLQFLFEYFSETQRNKGNFPGRFSGRQFSNSRSEMNVSTLELGDSALYLCASSLEGAVGQETQYFGPGTRLLVL.

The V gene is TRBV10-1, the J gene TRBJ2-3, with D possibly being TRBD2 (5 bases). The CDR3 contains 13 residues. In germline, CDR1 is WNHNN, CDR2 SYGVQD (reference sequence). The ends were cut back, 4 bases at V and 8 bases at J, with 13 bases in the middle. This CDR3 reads CASSGRPAGTQYF. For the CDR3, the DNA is TGCGCCAGCAGTGGCAGACCCGCGGGTACGCAGTATTTT.

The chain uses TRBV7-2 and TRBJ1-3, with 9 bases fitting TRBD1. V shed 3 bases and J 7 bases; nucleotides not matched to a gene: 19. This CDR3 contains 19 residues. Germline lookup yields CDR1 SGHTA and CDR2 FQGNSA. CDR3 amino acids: CASSLNIPGQGSSWNTIYF. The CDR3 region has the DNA TGTGCCAGCAGCTTGAATATTCCGGGACAGGGTAGTAGTTGGAACACCATATATTTT.